The 12 T cell receptor beta chains below all came from one sample that was sequenced in a study of radiotherapy plus CTLA-4 blockade in lung cancer. Clones were sequenced by immunoSEQ multiplex PCR, and TCRdb holds only the in-frame ones, with some missing. This table has some 60,000 clones, approximately 79% appearing once. The source material was peripheral blood, sampled from a patient treated with radiotherapy plus ipilimumab. These receptors were collected from a human donor with non-small cell lung cancer who had a complete response to radiotherapy plus ipilimumab.

The chain combines TRBV5-1 with TRBJ1-1; D gene unclear. CDR3 length equals 14 residues. V lost 5 bases and J lost 1, with 12 bases in between. Germline V gene lookup returns CDR1 SGHRS and CDR2 YFSETQ. The CDR3, as DNA: TGCGCCAGCAGACGTGGCAGTGAGAACACTGAAGCTTTCTTT. This encodes CASRRGSENTEAFF.

The chain links TRBV5-4 to TRBJ2-7, with TRBD1 as a possible D gene (6 bases). The CDR3 has 16 residues. The germline V gene has CDR1 SGHNT and CDR2 YYREEE (reference sequence). The ends were cut back, 4 bases at V and 0 bases at J, with 17 bases in the middle. The DNA of the CDR3 is TGTGCCAGCAGCCTCCCGCACAGGGTGACCTCCTACGAGCAGTACTTC. Its translation: CASSLPHRVTSYEQYF.

The CDR3 region is CASSRPGDATNEKLFF. DNA of the CDR3: TGTGCCAGCAGCCGTCCGGGAGATGCAACTAATGAAAAACTGTTTTTT. The J gene is TRBJ1-4, the V gene TRBV7-9; D gene ambiguous. The V and J ends lost 5 bases and 0 bases respectively, with 13 bases between them. The CDR3 extends over 16 amino acids. Germline CDR1 SEHNR, CDR2 FQNEAQ (reference sequence). Together with reference TRBV7-9 and TRBJ1-4, the CDR3 gives the full variable domain: DTGVSQNPRHKITKRGQNVTFRCDPISEHNRLYWYRQTLGQGPEFLTYFQNEAQLEKSRLLSDRFSAERPKGSFSTLEIQRTEQGDSAMYLCASSRPGDATNEKLFFGSGTQLSVL.

The chain combines TRBV19 with TRBJ2-4; TRBD1 agrees at 7 bases. The CDR3 spans 15 residues. V was clipped by 4 bases and J by 2 bases; unmatched bases: 5. Germline V CDR1 and CDR2: LNHDA, SQIVND (reference sequence). The CDR3 DNA sequence: TGTGCCAGTAGTACCGCGACAGGGACCAAAAACATTCAGTACTTC. This gives the protein CASSTATGTKNIQYF.

The chain couples TRBV30 to TRBJ2-2; 7 bases are a match to TRBD2. The CDR3 totals 15 residues. The ends lost 4 bases at V and 6 bases at J; junction bases unmatched: 11. Germline CDR1 GTSNPN, CDR2 SVGIG (reference sequence). CDR3 in DNA: TGTGCCTGGAAGTCAATAGTGGGGGGGGCCGGGGAGCTGTTTTTT. It translates to CAWKSIVGGAGELFF.

V is TRBV25-1 and J is TRBJ2-3; D is possibly TRBD1 (5 bases). The V gene's germline CDR1 is MGHDK and CDR2 SYGVNS. V dropped 1 base and J dropped 2 bases, with 10 bases sitting between them. The CDR3 totals 15 residues. The CDR3 sequence: CASSELDTYTDTQYF. The CDR3, as DNA: TGTGCCAGCAGTGAATTGGACACATACACAGATACGCAGTATTTT.

J is TRBJ1-1 and V is TRBV6-1, with D unresolved. The ends were cut back, 6 bases at V and 0 bases at J, with 8 bases in the middle. The CDR3 loop spans 13 amino acids. The germline CDR1 and CDR2 sequences are MNHNS and SASEGT. The CDR3 DNA sequence: TGTGCCAGCAGAGAAAATATGAACACTGAAGCTTTCTTT. This encodes CASRENMNTEAFF.

The genes are TRBV28 and TRBJ2-5; 7 nucleotides line up with TRBD2. The J call may be in error: the DNA end matches TRBJ2-7 better. In germline, CDR1 is MDHEN, CDR2 SYDVKM. This CDR3 has 14 amino acids. CDR3 loop: CASSEGGPSFEQYF. DNA for the CDR3: TGTGCCAGCAGCGAGGGAGGGCCCTCTTTCGAGCAGTACTTC.

The chain couples TRBV7-8 to TRBJ2-2; D is possibly TRBD2 (6 bases). Germline V lookup: CDR1 SGHVS, CDR2 FQNEAQ. Trimming pared 4 bases from V and 4 bases from J, leaving 22 bases between. The CDR3 has 18 residues. CDR3 sequence (DNA): TGTGCCAGCAGCTCTGTCCCGGGACTTAAACGGAGCACCGGGGAGCTGTTTTTT. Its protein is CASSSVPGLKRSTGELFF.

This clone was observed a handful of times. The rearrangement links TRBV28 to TRBJ1-1; 7 bases line up with TRBD1. The CDR3 contains 16 residues. Germline V gene lookup returns CDR1 MDHEN and CDR2 SYDVKM. After removal of 5 bases from V and 1 base from J, the junction contained 10 bases not matched to a gene. CDR3 in DNA: TGTGCCAGCAGTACCTTCCCTAGGGGGCCGAACACTGAAGCTTTCTTT. Amino acids: CASSTFPRGPNTEAFF.

This chain links TRBV28 with TRBJ2-7, with TRBD1 as a possible D gene (5 bases). The germline V and J ends were trimmed by 6 bases and 0 bases, with 15 bases remaining between them. The germline CDR1 and CDR2 sequences are MDHEN and SYDVKM. This CDR3 is 15 amino acids long. Written as DNA, the CDR3 is TGTGCCAGCAGGGTTTCATGGGGCCCCTCCTACGAGCAGTACTTC. Translating it yields CASRVSWGPSYEQYF. The full variable domain, rest sourced from reference TRBV28 and TRBJ2-7, is DVKVTQSSRYLVKRTGEKVFLECVQDMDHENMFWYRQDPGLGLRLIYFSYDVKMKEKGDIPEGYSVSREKKERFSLILESASTNQTSMYLCASRVSWGPSYEQYFGPGTRLTVT.

The sample holds a few counts of this clone. The chain recombines TRBV18 with TRBJ1-3; no reliable D call. V dropped 2 bases and J dropped 0 bases, with 8 bases sitting between them. The CDR3 extends over 15 amino acids. Germline V gene data show CDR1 as KGHSH and CDR2 as LQKENI. Here the CDR3 reads CASSPNSPSGNTIYF. The CDR3 DNA reads as TGTGCCAGCTCACCAAACAGTCCCTCTGGAAACACCATATATTTT.